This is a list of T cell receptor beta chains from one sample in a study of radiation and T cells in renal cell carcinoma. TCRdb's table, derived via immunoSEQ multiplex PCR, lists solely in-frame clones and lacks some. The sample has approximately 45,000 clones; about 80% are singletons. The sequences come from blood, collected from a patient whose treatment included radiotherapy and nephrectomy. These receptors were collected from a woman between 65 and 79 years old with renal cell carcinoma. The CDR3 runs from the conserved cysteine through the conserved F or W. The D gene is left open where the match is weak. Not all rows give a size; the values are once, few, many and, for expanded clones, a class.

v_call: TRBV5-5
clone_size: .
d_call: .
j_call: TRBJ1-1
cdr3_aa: CASSWDLPANTEAFF
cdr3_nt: TGTGCCAGCAGTTGGGACCTCCCCGCGAACACTGAAGCTTTCTTT

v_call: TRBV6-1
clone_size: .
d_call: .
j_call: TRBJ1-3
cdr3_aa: CASSEVDSRSGNTIYF
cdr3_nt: TGTGCCAGCAGTGAAGTCGACAGTCGCTCTGGAAACACCATATATTTT

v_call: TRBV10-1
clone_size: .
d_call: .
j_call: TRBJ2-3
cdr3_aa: CASRGTQSTDTQYF
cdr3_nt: TGCGCCAGCAGGGGGACACAGAGCACAGATACGCAGTATTTT

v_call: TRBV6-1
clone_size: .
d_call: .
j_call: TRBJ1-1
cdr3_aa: CASSDLSEAFF
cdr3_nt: TGTGCCAGCAGTGATCTATCTGAAGCTTTCTTT

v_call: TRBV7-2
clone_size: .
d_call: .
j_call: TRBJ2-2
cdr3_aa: CASRPSGVNTGELFF
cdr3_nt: TGTGCCAGCAGACCCTCAGGGGTGAACACCGGGGAGCTGTTTTTT

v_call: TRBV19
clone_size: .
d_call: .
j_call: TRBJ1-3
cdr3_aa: CASSMIAAAGNTIYF
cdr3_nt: TGTGCCAGTAGTATGATCGCGGCAGCTGGAAACACCATATATTTT

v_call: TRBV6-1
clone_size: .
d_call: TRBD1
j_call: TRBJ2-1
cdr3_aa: CASSAGTGVNEQFF
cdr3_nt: TGTGCCAGCAGTGCCGGGACAGGCGTCAATGAGCAGTTCTTC

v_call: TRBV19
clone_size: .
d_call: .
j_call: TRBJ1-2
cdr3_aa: CASSNYGYTF
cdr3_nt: TGTGCCAGTAGTAACTATGGCTACACCTTC

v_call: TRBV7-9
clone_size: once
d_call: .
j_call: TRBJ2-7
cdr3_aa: CASSMGDGSYEQYF
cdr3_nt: TGTGCCAGCAGCATGGGGGACGGAAGCTACGAGCAGTACTTC

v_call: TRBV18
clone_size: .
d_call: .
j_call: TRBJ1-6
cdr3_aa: CASSPRYSGDSPLHF
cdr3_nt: TGTGCCAGCTCACCACGGTACAGCGGTGATTCACCCCTCCACTTT

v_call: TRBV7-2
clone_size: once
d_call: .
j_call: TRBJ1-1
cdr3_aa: CASSSYTEAFF
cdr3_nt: TGTGCCAGCAGCTCATACACTGAAGCTTTCTTT

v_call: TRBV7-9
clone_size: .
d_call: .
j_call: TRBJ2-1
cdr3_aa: CASSGDLNEQFF
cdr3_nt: TGTGCCAGCAGCGGAGATCTGAATGAGCAGTTCTTC

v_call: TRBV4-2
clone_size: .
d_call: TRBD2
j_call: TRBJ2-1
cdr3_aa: CASSQGGLVNNEQFF
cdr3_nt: TGTGCCAGCAGCCAAGGAGGACTAGTCAACAATGAGCAGTTCTTC

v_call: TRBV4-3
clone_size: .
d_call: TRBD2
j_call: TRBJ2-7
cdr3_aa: CASSQDYLAVYEQYF
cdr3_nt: TGCGCCAGCAGCCAAGATTATCTAGCGGTTTACGAGCAGTACTTC

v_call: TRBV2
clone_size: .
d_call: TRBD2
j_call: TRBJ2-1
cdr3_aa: CASTTRPSILTSGRGNEQFF
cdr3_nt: TGTGCCAGCACAACGAGACCATCCATCCTTACTAGCGGGAGAGGTAATGAGCAGTTCTTC

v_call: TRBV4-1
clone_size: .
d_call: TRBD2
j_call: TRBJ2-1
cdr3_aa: CASSRGLAGGPYNEQFF
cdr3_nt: TGCGCCAGCAGCCGAGGACTAGCGGGAGGGCCCTACAATGAGCAGTTCTTC

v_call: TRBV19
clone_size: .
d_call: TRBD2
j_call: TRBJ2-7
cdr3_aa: CASRTSGRFSEQYF
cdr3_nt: TGTGCCAGCCGGACTAGCGGGAGGTTCAGCGAGCAGTACTTC

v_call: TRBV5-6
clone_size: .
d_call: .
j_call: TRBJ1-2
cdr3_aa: CASSLSRTGGYTF
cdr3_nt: TGTGCCAGCAGCTTGAGTCGAACCGGTGGCTACACCTTC

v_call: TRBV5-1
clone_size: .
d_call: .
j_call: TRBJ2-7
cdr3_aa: CASSLATGSYEQYF
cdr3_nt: TGCGCCAGCAGCTTGGCGACAGGCTCCTACGAGCAGTACTTC

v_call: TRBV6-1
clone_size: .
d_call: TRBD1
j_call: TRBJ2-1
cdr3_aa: CASSEAGTEFMYEQFF
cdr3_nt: TGTGCCAGCAGTGAAGCTGGGACAGAGTTTATGTATGAGCAGTTCTTC

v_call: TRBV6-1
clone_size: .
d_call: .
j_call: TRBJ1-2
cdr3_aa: CASSIQNYGYTF
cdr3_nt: TGTGCCAGCAGTATACAAAACTATGGCTACACCTTC

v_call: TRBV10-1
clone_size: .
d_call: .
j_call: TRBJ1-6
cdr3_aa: CASSEKPSSPLHF
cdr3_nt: TGCGCCAGCAGTGAAAAACCTAGTTCACCCCTCCACTTT

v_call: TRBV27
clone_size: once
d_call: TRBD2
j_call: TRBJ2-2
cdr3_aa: CASTSGGGAGELFF
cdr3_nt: TGTGCCAGCACCTCGGGAGGAGGGGCCGGGGAGCTGTTTTTT

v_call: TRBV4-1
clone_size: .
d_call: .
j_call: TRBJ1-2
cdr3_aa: CASSQAHIFLYGYTF
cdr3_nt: TGCGCCAGCAGCCAAGCGCATATTTTCCTCTATGGCTACACCTTC

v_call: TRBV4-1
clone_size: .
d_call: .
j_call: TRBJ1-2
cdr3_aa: CASSQGRTEANYGYTF
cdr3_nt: TGCGCCAGCAGCCAAGGTCGGACAGAAGCTAACTATGGCTACACCTTC

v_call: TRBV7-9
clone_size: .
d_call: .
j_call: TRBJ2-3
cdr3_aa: CASNEGTSPADTQYF
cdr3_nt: TGTGCCAGCAACGAGGGTACGTCACCCGCAGATACGCAGTATTTT

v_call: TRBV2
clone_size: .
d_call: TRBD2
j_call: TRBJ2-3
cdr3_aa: CASNRRAGGADTQYF
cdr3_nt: TGTGCCAGCAATCGTCGGGCGGGGGGAGCAGATACGCAGTATTTT